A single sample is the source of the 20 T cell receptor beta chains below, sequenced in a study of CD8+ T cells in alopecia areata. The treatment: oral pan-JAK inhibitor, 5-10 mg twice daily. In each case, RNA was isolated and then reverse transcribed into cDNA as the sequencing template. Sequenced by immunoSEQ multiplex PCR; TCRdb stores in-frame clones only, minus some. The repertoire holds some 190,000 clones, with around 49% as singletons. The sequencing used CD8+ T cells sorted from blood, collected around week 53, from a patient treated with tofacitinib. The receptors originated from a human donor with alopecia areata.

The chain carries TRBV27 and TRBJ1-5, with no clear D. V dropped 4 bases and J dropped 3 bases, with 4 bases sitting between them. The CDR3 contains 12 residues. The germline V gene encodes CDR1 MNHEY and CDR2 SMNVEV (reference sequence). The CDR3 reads CASSSHNQPQHF. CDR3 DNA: TGTGCCAGCAGTTCCCACAATCAGCCCCAGCATTTT.

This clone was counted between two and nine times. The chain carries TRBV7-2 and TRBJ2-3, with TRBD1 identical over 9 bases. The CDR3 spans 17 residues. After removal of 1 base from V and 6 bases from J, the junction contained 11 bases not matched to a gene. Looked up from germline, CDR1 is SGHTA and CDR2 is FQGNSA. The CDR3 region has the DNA TGTGCCAGCAGCTTAGGGCATACAGGGGGCCGGAGGGATACGCAGTATTTT. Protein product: CASSLGHTGGRRDTQYF.

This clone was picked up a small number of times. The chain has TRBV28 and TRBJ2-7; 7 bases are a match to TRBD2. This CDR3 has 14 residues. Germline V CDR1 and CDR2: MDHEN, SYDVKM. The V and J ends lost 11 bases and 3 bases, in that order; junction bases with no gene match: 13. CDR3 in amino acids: CACQPAGDGYEQYF. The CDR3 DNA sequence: TGTGCCTGCCAGCCCGCGGGGGATGGCTACGAGCAGTACTTC.

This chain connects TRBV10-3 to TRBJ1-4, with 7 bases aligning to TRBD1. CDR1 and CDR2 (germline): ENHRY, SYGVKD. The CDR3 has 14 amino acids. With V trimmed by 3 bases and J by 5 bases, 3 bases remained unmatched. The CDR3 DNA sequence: TGTGCCATCAGTGACCCGGGACAGAATGAAAAACTGTTTTTT. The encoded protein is CAISDPGQNEKLFF.

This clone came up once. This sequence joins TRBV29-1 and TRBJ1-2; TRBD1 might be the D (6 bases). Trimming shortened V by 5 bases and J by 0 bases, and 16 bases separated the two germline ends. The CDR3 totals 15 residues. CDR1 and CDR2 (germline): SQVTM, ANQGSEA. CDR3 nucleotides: TGCAGCGTTTCCGGGACACCGGATTCTAACTATGGCTACACCTTC. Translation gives CSVSGTPDSNYGYTF.

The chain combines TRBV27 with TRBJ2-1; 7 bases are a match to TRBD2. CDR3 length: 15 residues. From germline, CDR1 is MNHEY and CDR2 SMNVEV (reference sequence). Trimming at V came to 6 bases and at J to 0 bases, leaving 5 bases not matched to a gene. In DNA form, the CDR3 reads TGTGCCAGCAGGCGACTAGCCAGCTCCTACAATGAGCAGTTCTTC. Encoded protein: CASRRLASSYNEQFF.

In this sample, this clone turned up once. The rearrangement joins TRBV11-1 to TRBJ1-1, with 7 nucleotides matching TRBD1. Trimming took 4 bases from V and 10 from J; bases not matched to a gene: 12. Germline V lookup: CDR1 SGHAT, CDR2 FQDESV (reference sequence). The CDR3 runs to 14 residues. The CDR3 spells CASSYSTGSDGAFF. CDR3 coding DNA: TGTGCCAGCAGCTATTCGACAGGGTCCGACGGAGCTTTCTTT.

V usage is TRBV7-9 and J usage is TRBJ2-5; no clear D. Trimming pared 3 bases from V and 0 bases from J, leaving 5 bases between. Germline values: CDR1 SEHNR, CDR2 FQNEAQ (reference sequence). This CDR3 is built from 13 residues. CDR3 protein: CASSFSYQETQYF. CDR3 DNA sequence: TGTGCCAGCAGCTTTTCGTACCAAGAGACCCAGTACTTC. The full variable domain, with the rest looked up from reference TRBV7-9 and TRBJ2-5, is DTGVSQNPRHKITKRGQNVTFRCDPISEHNRLYWYRQTLGQGPEFLTYFQNEAQLEKSRLLSDRFSAERPKGSFSTLEIQRTEQGDSAMYLCASSFSYQETQYFGPGTRLLVL.

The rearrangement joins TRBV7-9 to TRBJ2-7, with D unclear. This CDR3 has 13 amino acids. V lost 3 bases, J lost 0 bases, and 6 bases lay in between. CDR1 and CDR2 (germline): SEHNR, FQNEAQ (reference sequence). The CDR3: CASSFGDSYEQYF. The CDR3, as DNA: TGTGCCAGCAGCTTCGGCGACTCCTACGAGCAGTACTTC.

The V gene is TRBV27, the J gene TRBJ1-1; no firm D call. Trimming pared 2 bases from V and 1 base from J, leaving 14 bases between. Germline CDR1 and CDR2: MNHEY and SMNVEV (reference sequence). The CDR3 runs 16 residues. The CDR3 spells CASSLLGDPRNTEAFF. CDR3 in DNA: TGTGCCAGCAGTTTACTCGGCGACCCCCGGAACACTGAAGCTTTCTTT.

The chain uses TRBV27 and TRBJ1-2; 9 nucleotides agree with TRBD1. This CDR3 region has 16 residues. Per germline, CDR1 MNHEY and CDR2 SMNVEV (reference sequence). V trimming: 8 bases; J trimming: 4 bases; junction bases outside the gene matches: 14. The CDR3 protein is CASRIGTGTGLYGYTF. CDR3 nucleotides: TGTGCCAGCCGGATTGGAACCGGGACAGGGCTCTATGGCTACACCTTC.

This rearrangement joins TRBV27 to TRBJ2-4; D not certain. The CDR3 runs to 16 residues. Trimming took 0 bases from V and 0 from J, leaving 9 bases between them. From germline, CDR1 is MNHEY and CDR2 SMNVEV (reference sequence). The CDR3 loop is CASSLSGWGAKNIQYF. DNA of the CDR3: TGTGCCAGCAGTTTATCGGGGTGGGGAGCCAAAAACATTCAGTACTTC.

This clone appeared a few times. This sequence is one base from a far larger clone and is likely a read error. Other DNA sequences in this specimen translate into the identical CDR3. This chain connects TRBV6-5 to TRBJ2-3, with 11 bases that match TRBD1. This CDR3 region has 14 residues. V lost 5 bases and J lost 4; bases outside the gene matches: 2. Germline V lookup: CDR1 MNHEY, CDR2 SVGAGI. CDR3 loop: CASSEGQGADTQYF. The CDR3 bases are TGTGCCAGCAGTGAGGGACAGGGGGCAGATACGCAGTATTTT.

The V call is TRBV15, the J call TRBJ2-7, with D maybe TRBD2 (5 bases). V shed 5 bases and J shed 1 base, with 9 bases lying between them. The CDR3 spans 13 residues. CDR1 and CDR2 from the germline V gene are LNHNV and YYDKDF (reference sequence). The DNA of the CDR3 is TGTGCCACCAGCGATTCGGGGTCCTACGAGCAGTACTTC. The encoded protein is CATSDSGSYEQYF. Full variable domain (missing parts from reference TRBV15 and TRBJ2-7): DAMVIQNPRYQVTQFGKPVTLSCSQTLNHNVMYWYQQKSSQAPKLLFHYYDKDFNNEADTPDNFQSRRPNTSFCFLDIRSPGLGDTAMYLCATSDSGSYEQYFGPGTRLTVT.

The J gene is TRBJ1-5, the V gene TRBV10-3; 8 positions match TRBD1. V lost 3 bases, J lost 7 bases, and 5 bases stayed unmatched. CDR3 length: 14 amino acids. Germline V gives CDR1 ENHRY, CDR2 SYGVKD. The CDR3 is CAISDAGGQQPQHF. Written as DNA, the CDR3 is TGTGCCATCAGTGATGCAGGGGGCCAACAGCCCCAGCATTTT.

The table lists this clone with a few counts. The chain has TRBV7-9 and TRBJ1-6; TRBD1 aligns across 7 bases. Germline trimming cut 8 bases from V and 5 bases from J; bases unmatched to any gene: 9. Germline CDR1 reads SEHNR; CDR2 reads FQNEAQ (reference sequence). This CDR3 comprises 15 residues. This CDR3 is CASGSLGQNNSPLHF. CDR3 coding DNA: TGTGCCAGCGGCTCTTTGGGACAGAATAATTCACCCCTCCACTTT.

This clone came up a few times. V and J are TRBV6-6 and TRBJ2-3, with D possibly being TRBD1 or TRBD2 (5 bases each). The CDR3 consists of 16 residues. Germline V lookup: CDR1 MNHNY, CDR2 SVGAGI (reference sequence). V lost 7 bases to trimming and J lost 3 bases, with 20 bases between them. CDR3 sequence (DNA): TGTGCCAGCACCTCTCAGTGGGGGTCGGAGACAGATACGCAGTATTTT. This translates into CASTSQWGSETDTQYF.

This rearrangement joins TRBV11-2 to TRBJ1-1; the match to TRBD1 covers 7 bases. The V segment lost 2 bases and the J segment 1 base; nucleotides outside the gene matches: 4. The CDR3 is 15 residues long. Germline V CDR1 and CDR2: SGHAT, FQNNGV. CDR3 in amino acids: CASSLHGQANTEAFF. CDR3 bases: TGTGCCAGCAGCTTACACGGACAGGCGAACACTGAAGCTTTCTTT.

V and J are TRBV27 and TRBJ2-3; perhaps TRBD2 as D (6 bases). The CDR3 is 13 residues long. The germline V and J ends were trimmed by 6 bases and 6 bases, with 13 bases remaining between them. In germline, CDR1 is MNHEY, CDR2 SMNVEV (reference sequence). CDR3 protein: CASSPAEGDTQYF. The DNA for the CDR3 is TGTGCCAGCAGCCCCGCGGAGGGGGATACGCAGTATTTT.

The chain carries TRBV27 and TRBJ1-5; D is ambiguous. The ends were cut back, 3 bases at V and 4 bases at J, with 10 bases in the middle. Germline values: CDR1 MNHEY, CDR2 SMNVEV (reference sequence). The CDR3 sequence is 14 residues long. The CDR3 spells CASSFRQANQPQHF. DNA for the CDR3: TGTGCCAGCAGTTTTAGGCAGGCGAATCAGCCCCAGCATTTT.